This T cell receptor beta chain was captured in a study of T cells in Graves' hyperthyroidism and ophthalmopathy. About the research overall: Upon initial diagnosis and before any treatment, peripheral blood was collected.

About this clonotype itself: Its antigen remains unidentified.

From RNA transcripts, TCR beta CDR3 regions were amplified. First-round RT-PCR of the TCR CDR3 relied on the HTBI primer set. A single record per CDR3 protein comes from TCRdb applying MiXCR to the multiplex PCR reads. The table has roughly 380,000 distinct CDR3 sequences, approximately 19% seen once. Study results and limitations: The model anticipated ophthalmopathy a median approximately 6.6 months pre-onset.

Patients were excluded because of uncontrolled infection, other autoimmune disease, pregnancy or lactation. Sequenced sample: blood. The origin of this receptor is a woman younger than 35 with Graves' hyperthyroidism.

In DNA form, the CDR3 reads TGTGCCAGCAGTTCAATCCGCGAGCAGTACTTC. Protein product: CASSSIREQYF. The chain combines TRBV12-3 or TRBV12-4 with TRBJ2-7, with D hard to call. Trimming shortened V by 4 bases and J by 6 bases, and 7 bases separated the two germline ends. The CDR3 loop spans 11 amino acids.